This T cell receptor beta chain was obtained from a study of molecular identifiers for immune sequencing clone quantification. Details on this clonotype: The CDR3 end shows no conserved phenylalanine or tryptophan, and so a read error is likely.

Making the bulk TCR libraries relied on previously described methods and listed TCR primers. TCRdb ran MiXCR on the PCR reads and lists one entry per CDR3 protein. The sample consists of around 480,000 distinct CDR3 sequences, about 21% of them appearing once. The ends were cut back, 6 bases at V and 0 bases at J, with 15 bases in the middle. The V gene's germline CDR1 is MDHEN and CDR2 SYDVKM. This CDR3 has 15 residues. Specimen: naive CD8+ T cells from blood, with Jurkat cell RNA spiked in. Subset denoted: FACS-sorted CD8+CD4-CCR7+CD45RA+ naive T cells. The origin of this receptor is a human donor in good health. Some libraries in this study had Jurkat cell RNA spiked in. The chain carries TRBV28 and TRBJ2-7; D could derive from TRBD1 or TRBD2 (5 bases each). CDR3 amino acids: CASSKTRGLSYEQYL. In DNA, the CDR3 is TGTGCCAGCAGCAAGACGAGGGGCCTCTCCTACGAGCAGTACCTC.